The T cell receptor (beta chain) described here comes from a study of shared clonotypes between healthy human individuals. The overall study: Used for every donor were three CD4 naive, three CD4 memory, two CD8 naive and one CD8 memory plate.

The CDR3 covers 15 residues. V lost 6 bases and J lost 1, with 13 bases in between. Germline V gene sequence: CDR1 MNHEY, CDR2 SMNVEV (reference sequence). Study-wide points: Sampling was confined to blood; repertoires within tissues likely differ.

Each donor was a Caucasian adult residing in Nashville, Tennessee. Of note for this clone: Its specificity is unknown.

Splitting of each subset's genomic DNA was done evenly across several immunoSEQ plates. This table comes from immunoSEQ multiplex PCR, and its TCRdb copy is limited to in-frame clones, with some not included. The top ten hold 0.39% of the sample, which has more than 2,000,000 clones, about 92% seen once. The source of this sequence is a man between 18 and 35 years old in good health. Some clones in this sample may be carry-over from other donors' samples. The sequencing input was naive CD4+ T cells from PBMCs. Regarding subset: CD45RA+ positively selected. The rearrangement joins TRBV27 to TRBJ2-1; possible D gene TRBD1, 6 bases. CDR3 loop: CASSRQVLSYNEQFF. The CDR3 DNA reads TGTGCCAGCAGCCGACAGGTCCTTTCCTACAATGAGCAGTTCTTC.